This T cell receptor beta chain was recorded in a study of vaccination and CD4 T cells after COVID-19 (dated by TCRdb to between 2021 and 2024). Background for the entire study: SARS-CoV-2 positivity had been established in the convalescent patients by nasal swab PCR, and mild disease was recorded in roughly ten of these patients and severe disease in one. In ten to eleven COVID-19 convalescent patients and a few infection-naive healthy vaccine recipients, researchers compared the spike-specific CD4+ TCR repertoire from before mRNA vaccination with the repertoire from after. In the convalescent cohort there were six males and four females, among whom were two Hispanic individuals, seven Caucasians, two Asians and one multiracial person. Post-COVID blood samples were collected from convalescent patients a median of around 96 days after diagnosis, with a range of roughly 30 to 161 days. Each participant got two doses of either the Pfizer-BioNTech BNT162b2 vaccine (n=8) or the Moderna mRNA-1273 vaccine (n=2). Post-vaccine blood samples were taken a median of 72 days after the second vaccine dose, with a range of 14 to 241 days. Results the study describes overall, beyond this receptor: In convalescent patients, a median about 90% of post-vaccine SARS-CoV-2-reactive clones were detected only after vaccination, and vaccine-specific priming was suggested by this finding. The median count of SARS-CoV-2-reactive clonotypes went up from around 23 after infection to a few dozen after vaccination, although the change was not significant. In convalescent patients, nearly all vaccine-specific clones (304 of 307) were found to be mono-reactive for SARS-CoV-2 spike rather than cross-reactive with common cold coronaviruses. Relatively few convalescent patients were included in the study, and early timepoints after natural infection were not analyzed.

A remark on this clonotype: No cognate antigen has been identified for it. No qualities accompany the bases; no much larger clone lies one base away.

The convalescent patients' positive SARS-CoV-2 PCR tests fell between March and December 2020, which was before the Alpha, Beta and Delta variants emerged in the United States. Ficoll-Paque Plus gradient centrifugation was used to isolate PBMCs from whole blood, and the isolated PBMCs were then either used fresh or cryopreserved at -140C. The cysteine opens and the phenylalanine closes a CDR3 of 14 amino acids. This entry keeps only the CDR3 DNA: 42 bases, framed from base 1. CDR1 and CDR2 are read off the germline V gene (reference sequence) as SEHNR and FQNEAQ. The junction shows trimming of 5 bases on V and 5 bases on J, plus 15 bases between the germline ends. Library preparation employed PCR. Sequencing instrument: Illumina iSeq 100. Regarding the original processing steps: Non-productive sequences were filtered out, and CDR3s that did not start with C, did not end with F or W, or were shorter than 7 amino acids were discarded. CDR3 homology was assessed with Levenshtein distances (stringdist) and unrooted phylogenetic trees (ape) in R version 3.6.1. TCRdb handled the public reads itself, with Q25 trimming in fastp and clone calling in MiXCR, and kept productive beta chains. CDR3 protein sequences are deduplicated, and each keeps its most common genes and DNA. The V and J calls and clone size come from TCRdb's table, not from the authors' own analysis. Present in this sample are 11,000 to 15,000 distinct CDR3 sequences, over 65% of which were seen just once. The top ten clones comprise around 1.1% of the sample.

The sequence was collected from a human donor who had recovered from COVID-19. The input for sequencing was CD4+ T cells from blood, taken after SARS-CoV-2 vaccination. The V gene is TRBV7-9 and the J gene is TRBJ2-5, and possibly TRBD2, on 6 matching bases. The DNA sequence is as follows: TGTGCCAGCAGCCTCCGGGCGGGGACGGAGACCCAGTACTTC. The resulting protein is CASSLRAGTETQYF.